This TCR beta chain was obtained from a study of T cells after yellow fever vaccination. Universal primer sites and UMIs were introduced during 5'RACE template-switching synthesis of TCR cDNA. In TCRdb, the 5' RACE reads were re-called with MiXCR into one record per CDR3 protein. The sample lists 500,000 to 650,000 distinct CDR3 sequences, about 17% occurring once. This clonotype has just a few counts. The material sequenced was PBMCs, taken 5 days after the first yellow fever vaccination. The TCR comes from a man aged 18 to 30 who received the YFV17D yellow fever vaccine.

DNA of the CDR3: TGTGCCAGCAGCCAAGAATTAGGACAGGGCTATGGCTACACCTTC. Encoded protein: CASSQELGQGYGYTF. This chain joins TRBV4-2 and TRBJ1-2; 8 positions agree with TRBD1. With 0 bases clipped from V and 4 bases from J, the junction kept 4 bases outside the gene matches. This CDR3 region has 15 residues. CDR1 is LGHNA, CDR2 YNFKEQ, per germline.